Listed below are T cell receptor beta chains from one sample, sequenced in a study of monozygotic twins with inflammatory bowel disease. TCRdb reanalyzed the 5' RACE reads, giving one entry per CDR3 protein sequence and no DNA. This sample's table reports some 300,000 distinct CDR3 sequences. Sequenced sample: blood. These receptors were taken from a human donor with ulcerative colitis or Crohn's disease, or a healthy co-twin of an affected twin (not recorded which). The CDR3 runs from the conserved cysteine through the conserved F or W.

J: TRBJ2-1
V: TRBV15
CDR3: CATSKTGNLYNEQFF

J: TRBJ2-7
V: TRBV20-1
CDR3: CSASGGGDRYEQYF

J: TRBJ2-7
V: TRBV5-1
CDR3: CASGLIDGGGSYEQYF

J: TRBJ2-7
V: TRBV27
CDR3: CASSLGTGLYEQYF

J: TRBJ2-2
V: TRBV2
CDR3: CASTFRTSGNTGELFF

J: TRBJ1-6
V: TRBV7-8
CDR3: CASSLVGTQNSPLHF

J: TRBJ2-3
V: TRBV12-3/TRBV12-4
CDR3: CASSLNRGTQYF

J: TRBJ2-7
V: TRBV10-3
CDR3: CATEAPVGYEQYF

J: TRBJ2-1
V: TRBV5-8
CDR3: CASSLLGLADNSEQFF

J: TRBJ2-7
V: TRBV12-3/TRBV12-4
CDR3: CASRAPSGGVYEQYF

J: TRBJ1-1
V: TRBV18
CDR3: CASSRDWDRRNTEAFF

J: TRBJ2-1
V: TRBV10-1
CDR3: CASRSTSSEQFF

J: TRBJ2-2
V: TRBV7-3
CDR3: CASSLGRNTGELFF

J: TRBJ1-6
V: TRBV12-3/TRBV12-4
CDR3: CASSLSDRLNSPLHF

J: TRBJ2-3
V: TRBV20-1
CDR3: CSARGTSRNTDTQYF

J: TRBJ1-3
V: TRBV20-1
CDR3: CSARVPGQRSGNTIYF

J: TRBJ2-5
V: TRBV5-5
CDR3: CASSLRPSGGETQYF

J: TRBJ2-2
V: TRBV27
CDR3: CASTSGGSNTGELFF

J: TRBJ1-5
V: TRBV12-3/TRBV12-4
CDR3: CASSRDRIKWRPQHF

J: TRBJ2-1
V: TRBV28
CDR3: CASSFGVLEQFF

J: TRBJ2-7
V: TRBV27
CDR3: CASSSPLRRRPYEQYF

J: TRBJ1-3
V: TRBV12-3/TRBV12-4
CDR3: CASSIRQGGFTGNTIYF

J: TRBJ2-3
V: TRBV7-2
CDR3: CASRGQRTDTQYF

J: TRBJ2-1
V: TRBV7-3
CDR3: CASSSTGGYNEQFF

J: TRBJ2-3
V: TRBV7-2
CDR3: CASSFGLHGFTDTQYF

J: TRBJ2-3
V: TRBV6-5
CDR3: CASSLLGDTQYF

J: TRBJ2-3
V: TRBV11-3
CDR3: CASSLGRGAGTNTQYF

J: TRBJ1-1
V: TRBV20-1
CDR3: CSASVGTEAFF

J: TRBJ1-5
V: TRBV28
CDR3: CASLRMGGNQPQHF

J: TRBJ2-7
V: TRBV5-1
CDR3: CASSLVPGLYEQYF

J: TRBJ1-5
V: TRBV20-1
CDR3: CSARPDRYSNQPQHF

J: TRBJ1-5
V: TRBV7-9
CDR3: CASSLGGGAYQPQHF

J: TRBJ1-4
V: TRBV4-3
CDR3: CASRTGHLGGEKLFF

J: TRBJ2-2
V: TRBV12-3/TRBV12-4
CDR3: CASRPPGQGLATGELFF

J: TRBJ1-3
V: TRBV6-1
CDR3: CASSEGLWASSGNTIYF

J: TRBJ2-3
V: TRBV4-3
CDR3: CASSQEAIEGLPFF

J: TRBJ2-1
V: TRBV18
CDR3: CASSPRTSWFNEQFF

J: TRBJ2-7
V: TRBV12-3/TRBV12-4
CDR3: CASSFLGPIYEQYF

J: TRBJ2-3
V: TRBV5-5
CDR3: CASSTTGTADTQYF

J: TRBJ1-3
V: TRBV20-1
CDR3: CSVRGHTISGNTIYF

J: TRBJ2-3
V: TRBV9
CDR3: CASSVGLELTDTQYF

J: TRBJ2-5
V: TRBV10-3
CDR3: CAISGVSGVETQYF

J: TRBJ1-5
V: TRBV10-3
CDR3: CAISEVGGQPQHF

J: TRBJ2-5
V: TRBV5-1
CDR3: CASSPGSGVKETQYF

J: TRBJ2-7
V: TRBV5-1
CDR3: CASSLERTYEQYF

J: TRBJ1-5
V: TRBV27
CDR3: CASSPIDRVSNQPQHF

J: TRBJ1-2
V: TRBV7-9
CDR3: CASSRFRTGAAYGYTF

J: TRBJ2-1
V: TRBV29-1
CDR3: CSVDSGSGINEQFF

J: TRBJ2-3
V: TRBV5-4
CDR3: CASSNDVSSATDTQYF

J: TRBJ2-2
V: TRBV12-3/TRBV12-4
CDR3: CASRRTANTGELFF

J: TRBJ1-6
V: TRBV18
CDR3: CASSTGSSYNSPLHF

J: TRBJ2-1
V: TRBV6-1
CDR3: CASSPPGSSYNEQFF

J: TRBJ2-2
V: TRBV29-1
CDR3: CSAAGLAGGGGELFF

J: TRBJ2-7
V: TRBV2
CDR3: CASSVQGAPMGEQYF

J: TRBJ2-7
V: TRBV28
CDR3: CASSLNRGPGYEQYF

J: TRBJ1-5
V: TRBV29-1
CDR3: CSVATGEPNQPQHF

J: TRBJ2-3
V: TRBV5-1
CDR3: CASSPDAKTTDTQYF

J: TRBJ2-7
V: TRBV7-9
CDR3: CASSLAGIRDQNYEQYF

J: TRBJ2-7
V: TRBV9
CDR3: CASSVDGGARYEQYF